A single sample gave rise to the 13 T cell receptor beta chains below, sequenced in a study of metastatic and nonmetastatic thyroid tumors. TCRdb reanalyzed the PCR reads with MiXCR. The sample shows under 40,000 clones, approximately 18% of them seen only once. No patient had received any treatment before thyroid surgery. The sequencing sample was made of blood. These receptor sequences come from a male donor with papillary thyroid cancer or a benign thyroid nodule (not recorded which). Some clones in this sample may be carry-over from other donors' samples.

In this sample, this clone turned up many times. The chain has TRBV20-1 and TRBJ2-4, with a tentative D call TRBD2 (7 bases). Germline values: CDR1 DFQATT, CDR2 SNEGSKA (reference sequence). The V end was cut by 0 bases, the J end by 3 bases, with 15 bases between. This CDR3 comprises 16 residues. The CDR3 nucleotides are TGCAGTGCTAGAGAATCTTCGGGGGGCGGCAAAAACATTCAGTACTTC. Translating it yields CSARESSGGGKNIQYF.

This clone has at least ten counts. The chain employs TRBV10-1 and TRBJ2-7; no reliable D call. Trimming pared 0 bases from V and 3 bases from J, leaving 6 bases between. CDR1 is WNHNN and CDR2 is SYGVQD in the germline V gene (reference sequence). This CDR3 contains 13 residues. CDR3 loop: CASSESDGYEQYF. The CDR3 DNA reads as TGCGCCAGCAGTGAGTCAGACGGCTACGAGCAGTACTTC.

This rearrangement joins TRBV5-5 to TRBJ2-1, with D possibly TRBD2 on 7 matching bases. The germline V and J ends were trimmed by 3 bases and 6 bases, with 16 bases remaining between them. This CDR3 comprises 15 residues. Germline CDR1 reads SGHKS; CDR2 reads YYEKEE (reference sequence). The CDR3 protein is CASSSLEGGANEQFF. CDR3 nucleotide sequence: TGTGCCAGCAGCTCCCTAGAAGGGGGGGCCAATGAGCAGTTCTTC. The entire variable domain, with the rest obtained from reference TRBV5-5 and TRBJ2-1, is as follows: DAGVTQSPTHLIKTRGQQVTLRCSPISGHKSVSWYQQVLGQGPQFIFQYYEKEERGRGNFPDRFSARQFPNYSSELNVNALLLGDSALYLCASSSLEGGANEQFFGPGTRLTVL.

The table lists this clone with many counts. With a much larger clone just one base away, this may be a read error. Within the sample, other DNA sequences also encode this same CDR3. In DNA, the CDR3 is TGCAGTGCTCCCGGACTAGGGAATACAGATACGCAGTATTTT. As protein: CSAPGLGNTDTQYF. The rearrangement links TRBV20-1 to TRBJ2-3, with 7 bases identical to TRBD2. This CDR3 contains 14 residues. CDR1 and CDR2 from the germline V gene are DFQATT and SNEGSKA (reference sequence). Unmatched junction bases numbered 8, after V lost 5 bases and J lost 3 bases.

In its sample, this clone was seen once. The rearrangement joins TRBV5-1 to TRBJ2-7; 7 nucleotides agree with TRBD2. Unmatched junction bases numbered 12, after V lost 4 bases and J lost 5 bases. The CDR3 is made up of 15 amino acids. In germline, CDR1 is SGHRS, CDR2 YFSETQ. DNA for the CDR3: TGCGCCAGCAGCCCAAGGGGACTATCCGGCCACGAGCAGTACGTC. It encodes CASSPRGLSGHEQYV.

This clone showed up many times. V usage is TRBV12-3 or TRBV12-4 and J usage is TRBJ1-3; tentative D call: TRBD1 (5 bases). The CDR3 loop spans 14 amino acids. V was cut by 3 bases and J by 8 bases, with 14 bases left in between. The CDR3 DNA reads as TGTGCCAGCAGTTTTGGGGGTCCGATTGACACCATATATTTT. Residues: CASSFGGPIDTIYF.

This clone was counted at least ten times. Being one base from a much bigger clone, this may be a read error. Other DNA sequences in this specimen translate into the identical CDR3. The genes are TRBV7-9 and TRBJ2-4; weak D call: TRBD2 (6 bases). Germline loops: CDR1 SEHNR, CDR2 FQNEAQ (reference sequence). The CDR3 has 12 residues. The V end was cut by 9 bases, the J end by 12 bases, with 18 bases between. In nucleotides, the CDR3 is TGTGCCAGTAGCCGCGGGACCACCGCTCAGTACTTC. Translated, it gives CASSRGTTAQYF.

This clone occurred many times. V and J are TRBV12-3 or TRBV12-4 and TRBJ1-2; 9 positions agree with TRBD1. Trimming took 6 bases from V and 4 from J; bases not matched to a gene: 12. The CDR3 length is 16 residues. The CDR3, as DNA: TGTGCCAGCAGATATAATACAGGGGGCTCGACCTATGGCTACACCTTC. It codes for CASRYNTGGSTYGYTF.

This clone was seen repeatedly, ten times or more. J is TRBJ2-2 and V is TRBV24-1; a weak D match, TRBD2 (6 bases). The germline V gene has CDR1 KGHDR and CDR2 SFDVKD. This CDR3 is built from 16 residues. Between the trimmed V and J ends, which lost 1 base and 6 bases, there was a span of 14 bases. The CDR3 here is CATSDLTPGEAGELFF. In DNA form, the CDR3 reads TGTGCCACCAGTGATTTAACGCCGGGAGAAGCCGGGGAGCTGTTTTTT.

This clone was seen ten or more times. CDR3 sequence (DNA): TGTGCCAGCGATCCTGGGGGGGGTTACCCAGATACGCAGTATTTT. This encodes CASDPGGGYPDTQYF. The chain recombines TRBV11-1 with TRBJ2-3; 7 bases line up with TRBD2. Germline V CDR1 and CDR2: SGHAT, FQDESV (reference sequence). After removal of 8 bases from V and 4 bases from J, the junction contained 12 bases not matched to a gene. The CDR3 has 15 amino acids. Complete variable domain (other parts from reference TRBV11-1 and TRBJ2-3): EAEVAQSPRYKITEKSQAVAFWCDPISGHATLYWYRQILGQGPELLVQFQDESVVDDSQLPKDRFSAERLKGVDSTLKIQPAELGDSAMYLCASDPGGGYPDTQYFGPGTRLTVL.

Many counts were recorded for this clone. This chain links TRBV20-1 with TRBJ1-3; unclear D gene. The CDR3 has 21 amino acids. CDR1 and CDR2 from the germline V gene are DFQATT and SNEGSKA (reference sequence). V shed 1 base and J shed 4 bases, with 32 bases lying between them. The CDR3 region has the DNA TGCAGTGCTAGAGCCGGCAGGAAGGACTTATCTCCTTTATCTCTAGGAAACACCATATATTTT. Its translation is CSARAGRKDLSPLSLGNTIYF.

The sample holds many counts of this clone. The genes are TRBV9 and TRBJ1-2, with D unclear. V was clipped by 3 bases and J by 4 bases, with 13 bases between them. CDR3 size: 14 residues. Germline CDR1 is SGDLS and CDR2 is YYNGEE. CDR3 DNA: TGTGCCAGCAGCGCCCTGGACTTAGGCTATGGCTACACCTTC. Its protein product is CASSALDLGYGYTF. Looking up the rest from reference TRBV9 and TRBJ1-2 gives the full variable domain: DSGVTQTPKHLITATGQRVTLRCSPRSGDLSVYWYQQSLDQGLQFLIQYYNGEERAKGNILERFSAQQFPDLHSELNLSSLELGDSALYFCASSALDLGYGYTFGSGTRLTVV.

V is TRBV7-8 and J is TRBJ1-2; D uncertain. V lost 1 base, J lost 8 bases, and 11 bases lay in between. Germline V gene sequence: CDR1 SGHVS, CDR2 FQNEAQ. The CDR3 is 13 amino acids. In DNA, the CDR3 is TGTGCCAGCAGCTTAGGGGCGCAGAGCGGCTACACCTTC. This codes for CASSLGAQSGYTF.